These 25 T cell receptor beta chains share one sample of origin, sequenced in a study of neurological immune-mediated disorders. In TCRdb, the 5' RACE reads were re-called with MiXCR into one record per CDR3 protein. Of about 22,000 distinct CDR3 sequences detected, 8% to 13% appear once; the ten largest clones hold roughly 22%. Material: PBMCs. These TCRs come from a woman aged 55-70 years with HTLV-1-associated myelopathy (HAM/TSP).

The sample holds many counts of this clonotype. This chain uses TRBV20-1 with TRBJ2-1, with 11 bases identical to TRBD2. CDR1 is DFQATT and CDR2 is SNEGSKA in the germline V gene (reference sequence). J was trimmed by 5 bases and V by 3 bases; bases with no gene match: 12. The CDR3 contains 17 residues. The CDR3 protein is CSASPPFTSGGNNEQFF. The CDR3 coding sequence is TGCAGTGCTAGCCCACCCTTTACTAGCGGGGGAAACAATGAGCAGTTCTTC.

The chain is built from TRBV10-3 and TRBJ1-2; D ambiguous. There are 14 residues in the CDR3. V was shortened by 3 bases and J by 4 bases, with 12 bases between the two germline ends. Germline lookup yields CDR1 ENHRY and CDR2 SYGVKD. CDR3 protein: CAISEAPDLYGYTF. The CDR3 nucleotides are TGTGCCATCAGTGAAGCCCCTGACCTCTATGGCTACACCTTC.

This clonotype was observed at least ten times. The V and J genes are TRBV4-1 and TRBJ2-7; TRBD1 matches 9 bases. V lost 6 bases, J lost 3 bases, and 3 bases stayed unmatched. Germline V gene lookup returns CDR1 MGHRA and CDR2 YSYEKL. CDR3 size: 13 residues. The CDR3 DNA follows: TGCGCCAGCAGTCGGGACAGGGACTACGAGCAGTACTTC. Encoded protein: CASSRDRDYEQYF.

This clonotype occurred many times. The rearrangement joins TRBV6-6 to TRBJ1-2; 10 bases are a match to TRBD1. J lost 4 bases, V lost 7 bases, and 9 bases had no gene match. This CDR3 comprises 15 residues. Germline assignment: CDR1 MNHNY and CDR2 SVGAGI (reference sequence). In nucleotides, the CDR3 is TGTGCCAGCACCCCCCCGGGACAGGGGATCTATGGCTACACCTTC. It specifies CASTPPGQGIYGYTF.

The sample holds many counts of this clonotype. The chain couples TRBV28 to TRBJ1-2, with 10 bases that match TRBD1. Looked up from germline, CDR1 is MDHEN and CDR2 is SYDVKM. This CDR3 has 14 amino acids. The ends lost 6 bases at V and 6 bases at J; junction bases unmatched: 7. CDR3 sequence (DNA): TGTGCCAGCAGACCGGGACAGGGGAGAGATGGCTACACCTTC. Protein: CASRPGQGRDGYTF.

The rearrangement links TRBV7-9 to TRBJ2-2; no clear D. Germline CDR1 reads SEHNR; CDR2 reads FQNEAQ (reference sequence). V lost 3 bases, J lost 6 bases, and 11 bases lay in between. This CDR3 is built from 14 residues. The DNA for the CDR3 is TGTGCCAGCAGCTTTTACGGACGATCCGGGGAGCTGTTTTTT. This translates into CASSFYGRSGELFF. The full variable domain, with the rest looked up from reference TRBV7-9 and TRBJ2-2, is DTGVSQNPRHKITKRGQNVTFRCDPISEHNRLYWYRQTLGQGPEFLTYFQNEAQLEKSRLLSDRFSAERPKGSFSTLEIQRTEQGDSAMYLCASSFYGRSGELFFGEGSRLTVL.

At least ten counts were recorded for this clonotype. J is TRBJ2-7 and V is TRBV6-1; no firm D call. CDR1 and CDR2 (germline): MNHNS, SASEGT. This CDR3 has 11 residues. The V gene lost 5 bases and the J gene lost 3 bases, with 5 bases spanning the gap. The CDR3 sequence: CASSPSYEQYF. CDR3 DNA: TGTGCCAGCAGTCCGAGCTACGAGCAGTACTTC.

By proportion, this clonotype is medium-sized. The chain couples TRBV9 to TRBJ2-5, with D maybe TRBD2 (5 bases). V lost 0 bases and J lost 2, with 11 bases in between. The length of the CDR3 is 15 residues. Germline V CDR1 and CDR2: SGDLS, YYNGEE. This chain's CDR3 is CASSVDPGGQETQYF. The CDR3 coding sequence is TGTGCCAGCAGCGTAGACCCAGGAGGTCAAGAGACCCAGTACTTC.

The table lists this clonotype with many counts. This sequence joins TRBV7-2 and TRBJ1-2; weak D call: TRBD1 (6 bases). Germline CDR1 reads SGHTA; CDR2 reads FQGNSA. The CDR3 contains 17 residues. V was pared by 1 base and J by 0 bases, with 15 bases between. CDR3 nucleotide sequence: TGTGCCAGCAGCTTAGTCGCGTCAGGGGCCGCTAACTATGGCTACACCTTC. Translation: CASSLVASGAANYGYTF.

This clonotype was seen ten or more times. V usage is TRBV11-2 and J usage is TRBJ1-4, with 9 bases that match TRBD1. This CDR3 comprises 16 residues. Germline trimming cut 1 base from V and 4 bases from J; bases unmatched to any gene: 4. The germline V gene encodes CDR1 SGHAT and CDR2 FQNNGV. The CDR3 sequence is CASSLAPTGGNEKLFF. The CDR3 DNA sequence: TGTGCCAGCAGCTTAGCCCCGACAGGGGGTAATGAAAAACTGTTTTTT.

This clonotype was recorded at least ten times. The CDR3 sequence: CSVALPDLDYEQYF. The CDR3 bases are TGCAGTGTAGCCCTCCCGGATCTGGACTACGAGCAGTACTTC. V and J are TRBV20-1 and TRBJ2-7; D remains unclear. The CDR3 has 14 residues. The V and J ends lost 7 bases and 3 bases respectively, with 19 bases between them. Germline values: CDR1 DFQATT, CDR2 SNEGSKA (reference sequence).

This clonotype was counted many times. This chain joins TRBV5-1 and TRBJ2-7, with 7 bases fitting TRBD1. In germline, CDR1 is SGHRS, CDR2 YFSETQ. The V segment lost 3 bases and the J segment 4 bases; nucleotides outside the gene matches: 13. The CDR3 is 16 amino acids. The CDR3 region is CASSSSNRGPIYEQYF. Written as DNA, the CDR3 is TGCGCCAGCAGCTCGTCAAACAGGGGACCTATTTACGAGCAGTACTTC.

By share, this clonotype ranks as medium-sized. The chain joins TRBV10-2 to TRBJ2-7; D is ambiguous. Per germline, CDR1 WSHSY and CDR2 SAAADI. The V end lost 7 bases, the J end lost 0 bases, and 19 bases lay between the germline ends. The CDR3 is made up of 16 amino acids. The CDR3 spells CASTSGHRLSSYEQYF. DNA for the CDR3: TGCGCCAGCACGTCAGGCCACCGCCTGAGCTCCTACGAGCAGTACTTC.

This clonotype occurred many times. The chain has TRBV5-1 and TRBJ2-1; tentative D call: TRBD1 (5 bases). From germline, CDR1 is SGHRS and CDR2 YFSETQ. V was cut by 0 bases and J by 7 bases, with 11 bases left in between. The CDR3 length is 14 residues. The CDR3 sequence: CASSLESGINEQFF. CDR3 bases: TGCGCCAGCAGCTTGGAGTCAGGGATAAATGAGCAGTTCTTC.

Notes on this clonotype: It is unclear where the CDR3 begins or ends on the DNA, so no DNA is shown, and the CDR3 is as TCRdb lists it. The rearrangement joins TRBV7-2 to TRBJ2-3; the table's D call, TRBD2, has no DNA check behind it. Counting both end residues, the CDR3 totals 20 amino acids. Germline V gene lookup returns CDR1 SGHTA and CDR2 FQGNSA. The CDR3 sequence is CASSFYICSAKLAGSDTQYF.

This clonotype has at least ten counts. The J gene is TRBJ1-2, the V gene TRBV20-1; the D gene is possibly TRBD1 (5 bases). Germline V gene lookup returns CDR1 DFQATT and CDR2 SNEGSKA (reference sequence). The CDR3 has 13 amino acids. V dropped 6 bases and J dropped 4 bases, with 15 bases sitting between them. The CDR3 protein is CSAVLTAFYGYTF. CDR3 nucleotide sequence: TGCAGTGCCGTTTTGACAGCGTTCTATGGCTACACCTTC.

This clonotype is medium-sized in the sample. The chain employs TRBV29-1 and TRBJ2-1, with 12 positions matching TRBD2. This CDR3 is built from 18 residues. CDR1 and CDR2 from the germline V gene are SQVTM and ANQGSEA. Germline trimming cut 2 bases from V and 7 bases from J; bases unmatched to any gene: 15. The DNA of the CDR3 is TGCAGCGTTGAAATGTCTAGCGGGGGGGCCCTAAAGGGTAATGAGCAGTTCTTC. Encoded protein: CSVEMSSGGALKGNEQFF.

Many counts were recorded for this clonotype. This chain connects TRBV5-1 to TRBJ2-1, with 9 bases aligning to TRBD2. Germline V gene lookup returns CDR1 SGHRS and CDR2 YFSETQ. J gave up 4 bases and V 4 bases, and 9 bases lay outside the gene matches. The CDR3 runs to 16 residues. CDR3 DNA: TGCGCCAGCAGCCCAGCGGGGGGTTATGTGTACAATGAGCAGTTCTTC. As protein: CASSPAGGYVYNEQFF.

This clonotype is categorized as medium-sized. J is TRBJ1-6 and V is TRBV5-1; 7 bases line up with TRBD1. V gave up 2 bases and J gave up 7 bases; unmatched junction bases: 3. The length of the CDR3 is 14 residues. CDR1 is SGHRS and CDR2 is YFSETQ in the germline V gene. The CDR3, as DNA: TGCGCCAGCAGCTTAGGGACAGACAATTCACCCCTCCACTTT. Its translation is CASSLGTDNSPLHF. The full variable domain, in which reference TRBV5-1 and TRBJ1-6 provide the parts outside the CDR3, is KAGVTQTPRYLIKTRGQQVTLSCSPISGHRSVSWYQQTPGQGLQFLFEYFSETQRNKGNFPGRFSGRQFSNSRSEMNVSTLELGDSALYLCASSLGTDNSPLHFGNGTRLTVT.

This clonotype appeared many times. The chain recombines TRBV4-1 with TRBJ2-1; 7 bases fit TRBD2. Germline-derived CDR1 and CDR2 are MGHRA and YSYEKL. The V segment lost 4 bases and the J segment 5 bases; nucleotides outside the gene matches: 11. This CDR3 spans 16 amino acids. The CDR3 spells CASSRGRVGVDNEQFF. CDR3 DNA sequence: TGCGCCAGCAGCCGAGGGAGGGTTGGGGTCGACAATGAGCAGTTCTTC.

The V call is TRBV9, the J call TRBJ2-7; weak D call: TRBD2 (7 bases). This CDR3 has 14 amino acids. V shed 2 bases and J shed 5 bases, with 14 bases lying between them. The germline V gene encodes CDR1 SGDLS and CDR2 YYNGEE. The CDR3 protein is CASSVLGGQDEQYF. CDR3 nucleotides: TGTGCCAGCAGCGTGCTCGGGGGGCAAGACGAGCAGTACTTC.

This clonotype was found many times. Written as DNA, the CDR3 is TGTGCCAGCAAGCCCGGGAGAAAGAAGGCTGAAGCTTTCTTT. Residues: CASKPGRKKAEAFF. This chain connects TRBV6-1 to TRBJ1-1, with D hard to call. Germline CDR1 MNHNS, CDR2 SASEGT. This CDR3 is 14 amino acids long. V was cut by 7 bases and J by 6 bases, with 18 bases left in between.

At least ten counts were recorded for this clonotype. The V call is TRBV7-2, the J call TRBJ1-6; 8 bases line up with TRBD1. Germline V gene lookup returns CDR1 SGHTA and CDR2 FQGNSA. With V trimmed by 1 base and J by 9 bases, 8 bases remained unmatched. This CDR3 has 16 amino acids. The CDR3 is CASSLVAGTGASPLHF. In DNA form, the CDR3 reads TGTGCCAGCAGCTTAGTGGCCGGGACAGGAGCTTCACCCCTCCACTTT.

Comment on this clonotype: Since a much larger clone is just one base distant, this may be a read error. The J gene is TRBJ2-3, the V gene TRBV7-9; a weak D match, TRBD1 (6 bases). CDR1 is SEHNR, CDR2 FQNEAQ, per germline (reference sequence). The CDR3 is 15 amino acids. Trimming took 2 bases from V and 0 from J, leaving 9 bases between them. The CDR3 protein is CASSLRGFSTDTQYF. CDR3 DNA: TGTGCCAGCAGCTTAAGGGGGTTTAGCACAGATACGCAGTATTTT.

This clonotype was recorded at least ten times. The gene calls are TRBV30 and TRBJ2-6; D unresolved. The germline V and J ends were trimmed by 4 bases and 0 bases, with 10 bases remaining between them. The CDR3 consists of 15 residues. CDR1 and CDR2 from the germline V gene are GTSNPN and SVGIG (reference sequence). The DNA for the CDR3 is TGTGCCTGGACAGCTAAAAACTCTGGGGCCAACGTCCTGACTTTC. Translating it yields CAWTAKNSGANVLTF.